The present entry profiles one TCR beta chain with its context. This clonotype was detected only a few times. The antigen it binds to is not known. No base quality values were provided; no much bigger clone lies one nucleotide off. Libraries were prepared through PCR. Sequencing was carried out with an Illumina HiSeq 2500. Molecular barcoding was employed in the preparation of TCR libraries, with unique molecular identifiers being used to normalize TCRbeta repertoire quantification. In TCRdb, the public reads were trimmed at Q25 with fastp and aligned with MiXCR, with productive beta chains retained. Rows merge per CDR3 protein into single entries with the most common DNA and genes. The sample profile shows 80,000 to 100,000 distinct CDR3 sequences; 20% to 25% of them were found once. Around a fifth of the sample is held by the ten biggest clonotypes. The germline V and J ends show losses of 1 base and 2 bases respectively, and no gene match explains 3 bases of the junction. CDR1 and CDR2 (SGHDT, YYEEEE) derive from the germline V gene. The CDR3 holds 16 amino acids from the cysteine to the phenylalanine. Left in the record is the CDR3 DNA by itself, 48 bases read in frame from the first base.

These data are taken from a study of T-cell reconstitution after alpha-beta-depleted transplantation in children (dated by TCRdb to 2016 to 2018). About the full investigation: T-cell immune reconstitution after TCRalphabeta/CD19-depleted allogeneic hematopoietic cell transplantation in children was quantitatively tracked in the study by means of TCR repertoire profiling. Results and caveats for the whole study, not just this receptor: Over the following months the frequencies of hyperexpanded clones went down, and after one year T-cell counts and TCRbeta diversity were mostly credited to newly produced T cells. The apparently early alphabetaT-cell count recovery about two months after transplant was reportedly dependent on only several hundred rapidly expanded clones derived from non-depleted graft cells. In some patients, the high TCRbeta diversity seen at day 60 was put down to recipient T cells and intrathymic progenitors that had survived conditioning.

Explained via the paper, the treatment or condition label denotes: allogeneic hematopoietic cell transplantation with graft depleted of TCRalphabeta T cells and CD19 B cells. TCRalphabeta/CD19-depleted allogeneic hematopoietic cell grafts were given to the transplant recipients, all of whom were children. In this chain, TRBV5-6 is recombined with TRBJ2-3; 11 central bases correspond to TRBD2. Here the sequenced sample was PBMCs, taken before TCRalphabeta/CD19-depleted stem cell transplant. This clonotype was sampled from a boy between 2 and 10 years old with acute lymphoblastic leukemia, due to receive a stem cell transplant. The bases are TGTGCCAGCAGCTTGCCGGGACTAGCGGACACAGATACGCAGTATTTT. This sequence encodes CASSLPGLADTDTQYF. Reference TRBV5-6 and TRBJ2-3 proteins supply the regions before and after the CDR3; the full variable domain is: DAGVTQSPTHLIKTRGQQVTLRCSPKSGHDTVSWYQQALGQGPQFIFQYYEEEERQRGNFPDRFSGHQFPNYSSELNVNALLLGDSALYLCASSLPGLADTDTQYFGPGTRLTVL.